The sequence of this T cell receptor (beta chain) was determined in a study of T-cell memory formation after mild COVID-19. At the level of the study: Largely, the TCR clusters proved donor specific. Study-wide results and limits: The study found balanced CD4/CD8 in clones contracting day 15 to 85 and a CD4+ lean in later expanders.

The TCR alpha and TCR beta cDNA libraries, bearing sample barcodes and UMIs, were generated by 5'RACE using constant-segment primers. In TCRdb, the 5' RACE reads were re-called with MiXCR into one record per CDR3 protein. The sample has 350,000 to 500,000 distinct CDR3 sequences, 20% to 30% seen once. Trimming removed 4 bases from V and 8 bases from J, with 11 bases in between. This CDR3 has 12 residues. Germline V CDR1 and CDR2: KGHSH, LQKENI. This clonotype has just a few counts. The antigen remains undetermined. Specimen: PBMCs or a T cell subset sorted from them (not recorded which). The rearrangement joins TRBV18 to TRBJ1-2; D might be TRBD1 (6 bases). The receptor was isolated from an adult woman who had mild COVID-19 (a few samples of this study predate the infection). Cell type and time point are not known. CDR3 region: CASSQLQGGYTF. The CDR3 DNA follows: TGTGCCAGCTCACAACTACAGGGCGGCTACACCTTC.